This T cell receptor beta chain originates from a study of blood T cell repertoires in COVID-19 (TCRdb year 2020). Concerning the study at large: Collaborator samples came from the United States, Italy and Spain and covered acute and convalescent phases of COVID-19. The prospective study material was composed of cDNA or gDNA derived from T cells, B-cell-depleted T cells, or PBMCs. Deeply sampled blood TCRbeta repertoires from subjects exposed to, actively infected with, or recovered from COVID-19 were included in the dataset. A freely available public database, intended as a resource for researchers studying the immune response to SARS-CoV-2, is where the repertoires were released. The samples were drawn from two sources: the first 160 participants of the ongoing ImmuneRACE study, and 1,200 or so subjects contributed by 6 global collaborators. Sample metadata almost always included a de-identified subject ID, COVID-19 status, age in years and sex. Where HLA class I and class II types were available, the types were taken from metadata supplied by the sample provider, not from assay-based typing.

The investigation overall reported the following: The amount of clinical and demographic metadata varied by source and participant and was provided uncurated.

A second Seattle source provided samples from volunteer blood donors who had recovered from COVID-19. Collaborating institutions collected whole blood in K2EDTA tubes following their own protocols. Collaborator samples were shipped for TCRbeta analysis as frozen whole blood, isolated PBMCs, or DNA extracted from either sample type. About this clone itself: Its antigen has not been determined. No qualities accompany the bases; no much larger clone lies one base away.

TCRbeta CDR3 regions were amplified from genomic DNA using the immunoSEQ Assay, a bias-controlled multiplex PCR. As for the original processing: Within the assay, amplification of reference gene primers was used to estimate how many nucleated cells each sample contained. To quantify the absolute abundance of each unique TCRbeta CDR3 rearrangement, sequence reads were collapsed and filtered. For each sample, productive Simpson clonality was calculated as the square root of Simpson's diversity index across productive rearrangements. The immuneACCESS repertoire file appears here via TCRdb, limited to in-frame rearrangements. These files lack a portion of the clones; in checked studies, under half of the deficit traces to unresolved V genes, and the cause of the others is not known. V and J calls and clone size are given by that table; D and trimming were obtained from the DNA. Here the sample has roughly 290,000 clones; around 87% occur a single time. The ten largest clones take up approximately 8% of the sample.

This sequence was found in a woman between 45 and 60 years old who had recovered from COVID-19. The sample consisted of peripheral blood.

The CDR3 protein sequence reads: CASSLQNNEKLFF. The DNA is as follows: TGTGCCAGCAGTTTACAAAATAATGAAAAACTGTTTTTT. The chain is made from TRBV25-1 and TRBJ1-4, with no reliable assignment of the D segment. CDR1 and CDR2 are drawn from the germline V gene: MGHDK, SYGVNS. From cysteine to phenylalanine, the CDR3 is 13 amino acids long. The CDR3 DNA has 39 bases and is translated from base 1. Relative to germline, V is 5 bases shorter and J is 4 bases shorter, with 8 bases between their ends.